The TCR beta chain under discussion was sequenced for a study of blood T cell repertoires in COVID-19. Background on the study: Nucleic acid was either cDNA or gDNA, and it came from T cells, B-cell-depleted T cells, or PBMCs.

One Seattle source followed patients from active infection through their disease course. In the original processing: Amplification of reference gene primers provided the estimated nucleated cell counts. TCRdb keeps only in-frame clones here, not all; method: immunoSEQ multiplex PCR. Clone size and the V and J calls come from that table; the DNA yielded D and trimming. The sample carries roughly 250,000 clones, 70% to 90% recorded once. The CDR3 spans 18 residues. Germline V lookup: CDR1 SGHRS, CDR2 YFSETQ. Trimming cost V 5 bases and J 0 bases, with 22 bases left between them. Sequencing was performed on peripheral blood. The sequence came from a woman aged 30 to 39 with COVID-19, enrolled during active disease. The gene calls are TRBV5-1 and TRBJ2-3; possibly TRBD2 for D (7 bases). The CDR3 loop is CASRSPFGGGTSTDTQYF. As DNA, the CDR3 is TGCGCCAGCAGATCCCCCTTTGGCGGGGGCACTAGCACAGATACGCAGTATTTT.